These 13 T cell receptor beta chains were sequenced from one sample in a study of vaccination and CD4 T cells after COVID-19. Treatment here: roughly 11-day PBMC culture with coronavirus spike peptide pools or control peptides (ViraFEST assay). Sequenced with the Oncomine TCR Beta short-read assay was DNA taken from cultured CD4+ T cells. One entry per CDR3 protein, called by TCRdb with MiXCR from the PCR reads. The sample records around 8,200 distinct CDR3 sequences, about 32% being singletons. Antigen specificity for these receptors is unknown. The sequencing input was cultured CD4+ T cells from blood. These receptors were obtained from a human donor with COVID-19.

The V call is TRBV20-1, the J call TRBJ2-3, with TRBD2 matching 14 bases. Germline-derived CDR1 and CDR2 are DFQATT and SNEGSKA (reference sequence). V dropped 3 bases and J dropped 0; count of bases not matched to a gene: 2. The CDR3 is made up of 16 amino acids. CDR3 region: CSARTSGGASTDTQYF. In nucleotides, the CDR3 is TGCAGTGCTAGGACTAGCGGGGGGGCAAGCACAGATACGCAGTATTTT.

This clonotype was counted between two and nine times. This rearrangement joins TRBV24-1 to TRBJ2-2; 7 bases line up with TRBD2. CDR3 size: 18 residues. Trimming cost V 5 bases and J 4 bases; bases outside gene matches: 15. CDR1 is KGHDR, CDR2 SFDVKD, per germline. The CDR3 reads CATSALTGGTAPTGELFF. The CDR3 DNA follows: TGTGCCACCAGTGCCCTAACGGGGGGTACAGCCCCCACCGGGGAGCTGTTTTTT.

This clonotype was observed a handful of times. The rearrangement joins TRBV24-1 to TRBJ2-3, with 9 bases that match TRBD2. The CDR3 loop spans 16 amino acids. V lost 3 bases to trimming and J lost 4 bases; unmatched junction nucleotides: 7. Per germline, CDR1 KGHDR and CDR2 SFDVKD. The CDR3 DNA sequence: TGTGCCACCAGTGATCCCAGCGGGGGGCGCTCAGATACGCAGTATTTT. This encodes CATSDPSGGRSDTQYF.

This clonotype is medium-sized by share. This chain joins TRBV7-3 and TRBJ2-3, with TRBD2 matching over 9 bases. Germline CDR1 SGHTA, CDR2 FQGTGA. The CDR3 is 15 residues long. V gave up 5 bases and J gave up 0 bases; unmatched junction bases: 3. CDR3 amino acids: CASSRAGGSTDTQYF. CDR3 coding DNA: TGTGCCAGCAGCCGAGCGGGGGGAAGCACAGATACGCAGTATTTT. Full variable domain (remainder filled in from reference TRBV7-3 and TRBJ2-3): GAGVSQTPSNKVTEKGKYVELRCDPISGHTALYWYRQSLGQGPEFLIYFQGTGAADDSGLPNDRFFAVRPEGSVSTLKIQRTERGDSAVYLCASSRAGGSTDTQYFGPGTRLTVL.

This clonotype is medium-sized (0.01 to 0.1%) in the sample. CDR3 bases: TGTGCCACCAGCAGAGGGGGCAGCTCTGGAAACACCATATATTTT. As protein: CATSRGGSSGNTIYF. V gene TRBV15 combines with J gene TRBJ1-3, with a weak D call TRBD1 (5 bases). CDR1 and CDR2 (germline): LNHNV, YYDKDF (reference sequence). The V end was cut by 1 base, the J end by 0 bases, with 7 bases between. The CDR3 covers 15 residues.

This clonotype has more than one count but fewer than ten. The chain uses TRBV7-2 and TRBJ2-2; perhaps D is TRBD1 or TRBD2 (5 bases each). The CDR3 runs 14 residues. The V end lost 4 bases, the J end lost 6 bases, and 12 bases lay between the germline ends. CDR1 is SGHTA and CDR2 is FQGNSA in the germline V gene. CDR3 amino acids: CASSSFQGPGELFF. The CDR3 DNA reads TGTGCCAGCAGCTCCTTCCAGGGACCCGGGGAGCTGTTTTTT. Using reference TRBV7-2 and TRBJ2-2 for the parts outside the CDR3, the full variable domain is GAGVSQSPSNKVTEKGKDVELRCDPISGHTALYWYRQSLGQGLEFLIYFQGNSAPDKSGLPSDRFSAERTGGSVSTLTIQRTQQEDSAVYLCASSSFQGPGELFFGEGSRLTVL.

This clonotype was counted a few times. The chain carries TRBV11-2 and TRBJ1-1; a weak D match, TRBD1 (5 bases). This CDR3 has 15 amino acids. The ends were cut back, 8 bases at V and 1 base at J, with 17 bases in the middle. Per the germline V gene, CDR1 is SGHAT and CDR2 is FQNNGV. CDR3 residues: CASLHGLGQNTEAFF. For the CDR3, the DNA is TGTGCCAGCTTACATGGTCTAGGACAGAACACTGAAGCTTTCTTT.

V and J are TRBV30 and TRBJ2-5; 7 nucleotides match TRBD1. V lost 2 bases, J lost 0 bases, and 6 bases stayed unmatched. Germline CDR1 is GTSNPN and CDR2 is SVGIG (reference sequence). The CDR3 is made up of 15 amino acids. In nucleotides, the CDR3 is TGTGCCTGGAGTACCGGGACAGAGTACCAAGAGACCCAGTACTTC. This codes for CAWSTGTEYQETQYF.

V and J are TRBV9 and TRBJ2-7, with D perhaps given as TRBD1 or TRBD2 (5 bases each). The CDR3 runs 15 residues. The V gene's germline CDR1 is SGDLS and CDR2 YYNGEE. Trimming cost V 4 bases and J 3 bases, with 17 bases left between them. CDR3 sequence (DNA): TGTGCCAGCAGCCCTGCCGGGACCTCCGACTACGAGCAGTACTTC. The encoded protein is CASSPAGTSDYEQYF.

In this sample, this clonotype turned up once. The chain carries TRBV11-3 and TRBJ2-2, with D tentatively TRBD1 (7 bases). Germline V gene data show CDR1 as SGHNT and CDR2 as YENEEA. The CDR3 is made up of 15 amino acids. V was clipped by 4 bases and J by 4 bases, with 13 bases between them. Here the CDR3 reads CASSSSGGLTGELFF. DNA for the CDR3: TGTGCCAGCAGCTCTTCAGGGGGACTCACCGGGGAGCTGTTTTTT.

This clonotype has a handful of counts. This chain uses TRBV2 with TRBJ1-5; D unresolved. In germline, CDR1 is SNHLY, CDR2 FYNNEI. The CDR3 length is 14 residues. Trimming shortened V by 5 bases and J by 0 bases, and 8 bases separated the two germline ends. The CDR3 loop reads CASSTVISNQPQHF. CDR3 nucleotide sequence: TGTGCCAGCAGTACGGTAATTAGCAATCAGCCCCAGCATTTT.

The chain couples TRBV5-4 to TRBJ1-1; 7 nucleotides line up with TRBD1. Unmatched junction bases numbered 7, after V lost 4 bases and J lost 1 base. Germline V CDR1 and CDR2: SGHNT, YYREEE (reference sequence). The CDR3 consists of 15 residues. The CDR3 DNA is TGTGCCAGCAGCGACCCAGGGGGACAGAACACTGAAGCTTTCTTT. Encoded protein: CASSDPGGQNTEAFF.

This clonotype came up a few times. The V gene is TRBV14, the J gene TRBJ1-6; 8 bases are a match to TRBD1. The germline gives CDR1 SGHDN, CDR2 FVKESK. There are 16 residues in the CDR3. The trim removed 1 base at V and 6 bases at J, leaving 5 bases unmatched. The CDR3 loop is CASSQGTGSRNSPLHF. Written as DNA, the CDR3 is TGTGCCAGCAGCCAAGGGACAGGGAGTCGTAATTCACCCCTCCACTTT.